This record covers a single TCR beta chain. Produced via immunoSEQ multiplex PCR; TCRdb's table is partial and in-frame only. The repertoire holds about 120,000 clones, about 88% seen once, with approximately 2.2% in the top ten. Germline V gene sequence: CDR1 SGDLS, CDR2 YYNGEE. V lost 4 bases, J lost 4 bases, and 18 bases lay in between. The CDR3 contains 16 residues. The sample belongs to a study of control samples from healthy donors and cancer patients. The TCR sequence derives from a woman in her seventies in good health. V is TRBV9 and J is TRBJ1-3; D perhaps matches TRBD1 (6 bases). Sequencing used blood. The CDR3 coding sequence is TGTGCCAGCAGCTCACATGGGGGCTCTTGGGGAAACACCATATATTTT. Translated, it gives CASSSHGGSWGNTIYF.